This is a list of T cell receptor beta chains from one sample in a study of Ad26.COV2.S vaccination and SARS-CoV-2 variants. Generated by immunoSEQ multiplex PCR, the TCRdb table keeps only in-frame clones and is missing some. The data show a few hundred thousand clones, 87% seen once. Sequenced material: peripheral blood, taken in a trial of Ad26.COV2.S vaccine versus placebo. The receptor set was obtained from a person aged 18-65 years who received the Ad26.COV2.S COVID-19 vaccine or a placebo. Both conserved end residues are part of each CDR3. A D gene is named only where the DNA matches it firmly. For some rows the clone size is stated as once, few or many, or as a class when expanded; others skip it.

NA	TRBJ2-2	TRBV15	NA	TGTGCCACCAGCAGAGATGCAACGGGACCTAACACCGGGGAGCTGTTTTTT	CATSRDATGPNTGELFF
few	TRBJ1-5	TRBV7-6	NA	TGTGCCAGCAGCTTAGGACAGGCTGCTCAGCCCCAGCATTTT	CASSLGQAAQPQHF
NA	TRBJ2-1	TRBV19	NA	TGTGCCAGTAAACGGGTTGGGACTTCCTACAATGAGCAGTTCTTC	CASKRVGTSYNEQFF
NA	TRBJ2-7	TRBV6-5	NA	TGTGCCAGCAGTTCCAGACCGGGACGGCACTCCTACGAGCAGTACTTC	CASSSRPGRHSYEQYF
NA	TRBJ1-1	TRBV6-6	NA	TGTGCCAGCAGTTACGAGGGGAGGAGGAACACTGAAGCTTTCTTT	CASSYEGRRNTEAFF
NA	TRBJ2-1	TRBV7-2	NA	TGTGCCAGCAGCTCGGACATGAGCTCCTACAATGAGCAGTTCTTC	CASSSDMSSYNEQFF
once	TRBJ1-2	TRBV7-9	NA	TGTGCCAGCAGCTTGGACGGCGTCTCTAGCAGCTACACCTTC	CASSLDGVSSSYTF
NA	TRBJ1-4	TRBV4-3	NA	TGCGCCAGCAGCCAAGGAACCCTCCGGGTTAATGAAAAACTGTTTTTT	CASSQGTLRVNEKLFF
NA	TRBJ2-5	TRBV21-1	NA	TGTGCCAGCAGCAAACGCCTTCCCGATACTCAAGAGACCCAGTACTTC	CASSKRLPDTQETQYF
few	TRBJ1-2	TRBV5-4	TRBD1	TGTGCCAGCAGCTTGGCAGGGGGACGAGGCTACACCTTC	CASSLAGGRGYTF
NA	TRBJ2-3	TRBV3-1/TRBV3-2	NA	TGTGCCAGCAGCCAAGTCCTTTCAGCCAGCACAGATACGCAGTATTTT	CASSQVLSASTDTQYF
NA	TRBJ1-4	TRBV6-5	TRBD1	TGTGCCAGCAGCCAAGGGAGAACAGGGGGTGAAAAACTGTTTTTT	CASSQGRTGGEKLFF
once	TRBJ2-6	TRBV5-1	TRBD1	TGCGCCAGCAGCTTAACACAGGGGTCCGGGGCCAACGTCCTGACTTTC	CASSLTQGSGANVLTF
NA	TRBJ2-5	TRBV18	NA	TGTGCCAGCTCACTTACCGTCGGGCAGACCCAAGAGACCCAGTACTTC	CASSLTVGQTQETQYF
NA	TRBJ2-3	TRBV19	NA	TGTGCCAGTAGCGGCCCGGGGACAGATACGCAGTATTTT	CASSGPGTDTQYF
NA	TRBJ2-7	TRBV11-2	TRBD2	TGTGCCAGCAGCTTATTAGGGCTAGCGGGGGGCTCCTACGAGCAGTACTTC	CASSLLGLAGGSYEQYF
NA	TRBJ1-4	TRBV7-9	NA	TGTGCCAGCAGCTTGGTCGTCGGGGGTGAAAAACTGTTTTTT	CASSLVVGGEKLFF
NA	TRBJ1-6	TRBV6-4	NA	TGTGCCAGCAGTAGGAGCAGAAATTCACCCCTCCACTTT	CASSRSRNSPLHF
NA	TRBJ2-1	TRBV25-1	NA	TGTGCCAGCAGTAACTGGATGGGGGAATCTGAGCAGTTCTTC	CASSNWMGESEQFF
once	TRBJ2-2	TRBV7-9	TRBD2	TGTGCCAGCAGCCAACAATTTCGGACTAGCGGCACGAACACCGGGGAGCTGTTTTTT	CASSQQFRTSGTNTGELFF
few	TRBJ1-6	TRBV6-1	NA	TGTGCCAGCAGTGAAAAGCAAAAATCACCCCTCCACTTT	CASSEKQKSPLHF
NA	TRBJ1-2	TRBV29-1	NA	TGCAGCGCCTTGGCCCGTCACTATGGCTACACCTTC	CSALARHYGYTF
NA	TRBJ2-7	TRBV7-3	NA	TGTGCCAGCAGCCAAGACAGCTTCCCCCTCGGCAGGCAGTACTTC	CASSQDSFPLGRQYF
NA	TRBJ2-5	TRBV6-5	NA	TGTGCCAGCAGTTACTCGGGGGGCGGGGAGACCCAGTACTTC	CASSYSGGGETQYF
NA	TRBJ1-3	TRBV10-3	NA	TGTGCCATCAGTGATATTGGAAACACCATATATTTT	CAISDIGNTIYF
once	TRBJ1-2	TRBV5-6	NA	TGTGCCAGCAGCTTGCAGGGAGGTGACTATGGCTACACCTTC	CASSLQGGDYGYTF
NA	TRBJ2-7	TRBV2	NA	TGTGCCAGCAGTGTCAGGGACCACGAGCAGTACTTC	CASSVRDHEQYF
NA	TRBJ2-2	TRBV18	NA	TGTGCCAGCTCACCGAGGGGGAACACCGGGGAGCTGTTTTTT	CASSPRGNTGELFF
NA	TRBJ2-3	TRBV10-2	TRBD2	TGCGCCAGCAGTGGGGAGGTGGCGGGAGGCCCGATCACAGATACGCAGTATTTT	CASSGEVAGGPITDTQYF
NA	TRBJ2-2	TRBV7-3	TRBD2	TGTGCCAGCACCCGGAGCGGGAGGGCCGTCGGCGGGGAGCTGTTTTTT	CASTRSGRAVGGELFF
NA	TRBJ2-7	TRBV5-1	TRBD1	TGCGCCAGCAGCTTGGGGGACAGATTCTACGAGCAGTACTTC	CASSLGDRFYEQYF
NA	TRBJ2-1	TRBV5-1	NA	TGCGCCAGCAGCTTGGCCGACAGCGGGCGGGAGCAGTTCTTC	CASSLADSGREQFF
once	TRBJ2-1	TRBV19	TRBD2	TGTGCCAGTAGTATTATTCGTGGACTAGCGGATGAGCAGTTCTTC	CASSIIRGLADEQFF
few	TRBJ1-3	TRBV7-9	NA	TGTGCCTGCTCCCAGATCTCTGGAAACACCATATATTTT	CACSQISGNTIYF
NA	TRBJ2-2	TRBV7-3	NA	TGTGCCAGCAGCTTTAATGCCGGGGCGACCGGGGAGCTGTTTTTT	CASSFNAGATGELFF
NA	TRBJ1-4	TRBV4-1	NA	TGCGCCAGCAGCCTGCTGACAGTCCCCAATGAAAAACTGTTTTTT	CASSLLTVPNEKLFF
NA	TRBJ1-2	TRBV30	TRBD1	TGTGCCTGGAGTAGGGACAGGGAGAACTATGGTGGCTACACCTTC	CAWSRDRENYGGYTF
NA	TRBJ2-6	TRBV19	NA	TGTGCCAGTAGTAGCGTCTCTGGGGCCAACGTCCTGACTTTC	CASSSVSGANVLTF